Reported below is one T cell receptor (beta chain). This table comes from immunoSEQ multiplex PCR, and its TCRdb copy is limited to in-frame clones, with some not included. This table holds tens of thousands of clones, approximately 97% found once. This record belongs to a study of siplizumab effects on memory and regulatory T cells. This CDR3 comprises 16 residues. Germline CDR1 reads WNHNN; CDR2 reads SYGVQD (reference sequence). Trimming at V came to 3 bases and at J to 1 base, leaving 3 bases not matched to a gene. This chain joins TRBV10-1 and TRBJ1-5; 10 positions agree with TRBD1. The sequencing sample was made of naive CD4+ T cells sorted from blood. This receptor was obtained from a human donor in good health. The CDR3 spells CASSDGQGESNQPQHF. The DNA of the CDR3 is TGCGCCAGCAGTGACGGACAGGGGGAGAGCAATCAGCCCCAGCATTTT.